This T cell receptor (beta chain) is from a study of cytomegalovirus exposure and HLA in healthy donors (dated by TCRdb to about 2017). For context, the study as a whole: In an earlier analysis of about 560 of the donors, under 300 Gb of sequence data and some 100 million unique TCR beta sequences from 150 million to 200 million T cells were reported. The study aimed to test whether cataloging public T cell receptors could reveal signatures of past pathogen exposure. Every discovery cohort repertoire had been produced on one sequencing platform. Among about 400 genotyped donors of the cohort, an average of approximately 240,000 unique TCR beta nucleotide sequences was sequenced per donor, of which about 19% were non-productive. In a later genetic analysis, genome-wide SNP genotypes for about three fifths of the roughly 670 donors were used, and that subset was treated as a discovery cohort. Besides the first cohort of some 670 subjects, a separate validation cohort made up of over a hundred different subjects was used. Four or five DR-DQ haplotypes were handled as single units for association and clustering because linkage in the cohort was strong. Typing coverage varied by locus: roughly 629-630 donors for A, B, C, DRB1 and DQB1; roughly 510 for DQA1; nearly 610 for DPA1; roughly 450 for DPB1. In the later analysis, no new phenotypic data were used to find candidate immune exposures; instead, reliance was placed on TCR beta sequences and their occurrence across donors. The study used immunosequencing to profile the T cell repertoires of 600 to 850 subjects and linked those repertoires to cytomegalovirus serostatus. Roughly 300 gigabases of sequencing data and tens of millions of unique TCR sequences were included in an early release covering 550 to 800 HLA-typed donors. Of the roughly 390 genotyped donors, about 84% fell in the genetic ancestry cluster associated with self-reported Caucasian donors. In an earlier analysis of about 590 of the donors, high-throughput TCR beta sequencing was used to judge whether each TCR beta V gene segment behaved as functional or pseudogenic. A later analysis re-analyzed previously published TCR beta repertoires from approximately 700 donors and added high-resolution HLA genotyping to study TCR occurrence patterns. High-throughput TCR immunosequencing, statistical association of individual TCRs with disease status, and machine learning were combined to predict cytomegalovirus infection status. Alongside the repertoire data, information on donor age, sex, ethnicity and CMV serostatus was compiled. Class I and class II HLA loci were covered by the typing at four-digit resolution. Here is what the overall study found, with its caveats: Linkage disequilibrium might explain the correlated functional status among segregating V segments, but an unknown experimental factor could not be excluded. Broadly in line with IMGT annotations, most TCR beta V segments showed up in productive rearrangements about 90% or about 30% of the time in an earlier analysis of approximately 600 of the donors. Presence/absence analyses assumed roughly uniform sequencing depth across donors, an assumption that may not hold. A later genetic analysis reported fewer N-insertions in productive TCRs among donors in an Asian-associated ancestry cluster than the roughly 700-donor mean. When HLA alleles, especially DR and DQ, strongly co-occurred, TCR associations were difficult to assign to individual alleles. A group of highly shared sequence variants was considered likely to be a technical artifact of the sequencing pipeline. The only immune exposure information available for the cohort was CMV serostatus. In both the original and validation cohorts, the classifier was reported to diagnose cytomegalovirus status with high specificity and sensitivity. A further reported finding was that TCR beta sequences accurately predicted the HLA-A and HLA-B alleles for most subjects in the first cohort. In a later analysis, HLA-associated TCR beta chains were found to be more clonally expanded and to have lower generation probabilities than equally common non-associated chains. In vitro tests confirmed that three of the cytomegalovirus-associated TCR beta chains recognize cytomegalovirus antigens. A later analysis associated 15,000 to 20,000 TCR beta sequences with specific HLA alleles at a false discovery rate of 0.05. The authors suggested that the approach could potentially be extended to other disease states and immunological phenotypes. The cohort was sequenced for TCR beta chains only, and without alpha or paired-chain data the features that could be detected were limited. Most TCR sequences were observed very rarely across donors, whereas some public TCRs were present in many individuals. Because HLA typing was unavailable for some donors at each locus, only the typed subset was used in association tests. The 87-base-pair reads could not distinguish some IMGT-functional V segments, including TRBV6-2 and TRBV6-3, so those segments were excluded. In a later genetic analysis, a missense DCLRE1C variant was associated with V-gene and J-gene trimming of TCR beta chains, and the association was replicated in an independent cohort. The study listed over 150 TCR beta chains as associated with cytomegalovirus. Because counts were too low, seventeen rarely observed V segments, including chromosome 9 orphons, were excluded from the earlier analysis of some 540 of the donors. According to a later analysis, most CMV-associated TCR beta chains appeared to be HLA-restricted, and the HLA associations seemed to be driven largely by CMV exposure. In a later analysis, several top co-occurrence clusters were reported to appear linked to parvovirus B19, influenza, CMV and Epstein-Barr virus. According to a later analysis, TCR association rates differed among HLA loci, with DRB1 alleles showing the most associated TCRs and HLA-C alleles showing the fewest.

For CDR1 and CDR2, the germline V gene lists KGHSH and LQKENI. V is pared back by 2 bases and J by 2 bases, with 18 bases lying between the germline termini. The CDR3 starts with the cysteine, ends with the phenylalanine, and has 17 residues. Only the CDR3 DNA stays, 51 bases, in frame from base 1. The cohort was made up of about 670 healthy bone marrow donors. All cohort members were sampled while nominally healthy, although unrecorded immune exposures were likely present. The donor tested CMV seropositive, placing the donor among the 289 seropositive members of the cohort. Every donor gave a peripheral blood sample, and the peripheral blood mononuclear cells from that sample were used for TCR beta sequencing. The Qiagen DNeasy Blood Extraction Kit was used to extract genomic DNA from the blood cell samples. On this clone: Its antigen remains undetermined. No clone much larger than this one lies a single base away; base qualities are absent.

Library prep was done by the immunoSEQ multiplex PCR assay. For the multiplex PCR, a mixture combining 60 forward primers for TCR Vbeta segments and 13 reverse primers for TCR Jbeta segments was used. Amplification of the CDR3 region of rearranged TCR beta genes was performed with a multiplex PCR assay on genomic DNA. The Illumina HiSeq System was used to sequence the amplified TCR beta libraries as 87-base-pair reads. The source study handled its data this way. A later analysis tallied tens of millions of unique TCR beta chains across the approximately 670 repertoires, and roughly 11 million of those chains were shared by two or more donors. Raw reads were error-corrected and collapsed into unique sequences with a nearest-neighbor algorithm that merged closely related sequences to remove PCR and sequencing errors. CDR3 sequences were aligned to IMGT reference sequences to assign V, D and J gene segments. For a sequence to be retained, a match of at least six nucleotides was required to both a V gene segment and a J gene segment. A rearrangement was called productive if the CDR3 had no stop codons and remained in frame with V and J, and every other rearrangement was called non-productive. Following IMGT convention, CDR3 was defined as the stretch from the second conserved V-encoded cysteine up to the conserved J-encoded phenylalanine. The earlier analysis of about 610 of the donors excluded sequences that lacked an unambiguous match to a single V gene segment. In an earlier analysis of some 590 of the donors, a V segment was called functional when productive rearrangements were above 56.7%, and segregating when the standard deviation between donors exceeded 5%. A statistical classification framework was developed to diagnose cytomegalovirus status using the catalog of TCR beta chain sequences. In a later analysis, TCR nucleotide sequences were compared against IMGT/GENE-DB human TR gene sequences so that V and J genes could be assigned. In a later analysis, CDR3 sequences and most-parsimonious VDJ recombination scenarios were assigned using the TCRdist pipeline. In a later analysis, each TCR beta chain was defined by its CDR3 amino acid sequence together with its V-gene family, and reads lacking a unique V-gene family were excluded. As a way to deal with suspected cross-contamination and a sequencing artifact, a later analysis dropped under 600 nucleotide sequences that were highly shared and had low generation probability. A later analysis calculated a clonal expansion index for each public chain from normalized within-repertoire ranks of inferred template counts. Generation probabilities in a later analysis came from a VDJ recombination model fitted to out-of-frame rearrangements, and those results were checked against IGoR. In a later analysis, hypergeometric tests were used to score TCR-TCR, TCR-HLA and TCR-CMV co-occurrence, with a repertoire-size bias correction applied to TCR pairs. A later analysis estimated false discovery rates by permuting HLA or CMV assignments 20 times. In a later analysis, co-occurring TCRs were grouped using DBSCAN, with TCRdist sequence similarity added in when clustering inside HLA-allele-positive subsets. For co-occurrence clustering, repertoires with fewer than 30,000 or more than 120,000 public chains were excluded, along with roughly 5 repertoires with anomalous nucleotide sharing. Imported from immuneACCESS, the table was reduced by TCRdb to in-frame sequences with V and J called. These copies leave out some clones; in studies compared against another copy, an unresolved V gene accounts for under half, and the cause of the remainder is not known. Clonal size and the V and J genes are those of that table, whereas D and trimming came from the DNA. The sample includes 150,000 or so clones, with around 80% observed a single time. The ten most abundant clones make up 1% of the sample.

The chain was built from TRBV18 and TRBJ1-2, with a tentative D gene TRBD1 over 6 matching bases. Sequenced material: PBMCs. This sequence was found in a woman in her fifties or sixties in good health and CMV-seropositive. The DNA sequence follows: TGTGCCAGCTCACCAATACAAGACAGGACCCACAACTATGGCTACACCTTC. Translated, it gives CASSPIQDRTHNYGYTF.